The 21 T cell receptor beta chains in this list originate from one sample, sequenced in a study of vaccination and CD4 T cells after COVID-19. Indicated treatment: roughly 10-day PBMC culture with coronavirus spike peptide pools or control peptides (ViraFEST assay). Cultured CD4+ T-cell DNA underwent Oncomine TCR Beta short-read sequencing. TCRdb re-called the PCR reads with MiXCR, one entry per CDR3 protein. The data show about 20,000 distinct CDR3 sequences, roughly 70% seen once. Antigen specificity for these receptors is unknown. Sample: CD4+ T cells from blood, cultured in vitro. The receptors shown here come from a human donor who had recovered from COVID-19.

The rearrangement joins TRBV7-2 to TRBJ2-3; 9 bases agree with TRBD2. V was clipped by 9 bases and J by 8 bases; unmatched bases: 12. CDR3 length: 14 amino acids. The V gene's germline CDR1 is SGHTA and CDR2 FQGNSA. The CDR3 DNA follows: TGTGCCAGTCATAGGTTAGCGGGAGCCGGTACGCAGTATTTT. This gives the protein CASHRLAGAGTQYF.

The rearrangement uses TRBV7-2 and TRBJ2-3, with 7 positions matching TRBD2. CDR1 and CDR2 from the germline V gene are SGHTA and FQGNSA. The CDR3 extends over 15 amino acids. V shed 3 bases, J shed 2 bases, and the junction held 5 bases outside the gene matches. The CDR3 DNA reads TGTGCCAGCAGCTTCTCTAGCGGACTCACAGATACGCAGTATTTT. Amino acid sequence: CASSFSSGLTDTQYF.

The gene calls are TRBV27 and TRBJ2-1, with TRBD2 matching over 8 bases. V dropped 6 bases and J dropped 4; count of bases not matched to a gene: 5. The CDR3 totals 14 residues. The germline CDR1 and CDR2 sequences are MNHEY and SMNVEV (reference sequence). CDR3 amino acids: CASSPGRGYNEQFF. CDR3 DNA sequence: TGTGCCAGCAGCCCCGGGAGGGGGTACAATGAGCAGTTCTTC.

This clonotype was seen only a few times. The V and J genes are TRBV15 and TRBJ1-2; no definite D call. The CDR3 extends over 13 amino acids. Germline V gives CDR1 LNHNV, CDR2 YYDKDF (reference sequence). V was cut by 0 bases and J by 3 bases, with 5 bases left in between. Here the CDR3 DNA reads TGTGCCACCAGCAGAGACGGGCACTATGGCTACACCTTC. Translation: CATSRDGHYGYTF.

V usage is TRBV6-5 and J usage is TRBJ1-5; 7 bases match TRBD1. The germline V gene encodes CDR1 MNHEY and CDR2 SVGAGI. Trimming took 2 bases from V and 0 from J; bases not matched to a gene: 1. There are 15 residues in the CDR3. The CDR3 sequence is CASSYGTDSNQPQHF. DNA of the CDR3: TGTGCCAGCAGTTACGGGACAGATAGCAATCAGCCCCAGCATTTT.

The chain joins TRBV9 to TRBJ1-2, with D perhaps TRBD1 (5 bases). CDR3 length: 16 amino acids. Trimming cost V 3 bases and J 9 bases, with 24 bases left between them. Germline loops: CDR1 SGDLS, CDR2 YYNGEE. The CDR3 DNA reads TGTGCCAGCAGCGCTTCTGGGGGGGAACGAGGGCTTAGCTACACCTTC. Its protein product is CASSASGGERGLSYTF.

About this clonotype: One end of the junction varies from germline; a read error may be responsible. V is TRBV25-1 and J is TRBJ2-7, with D perhaps matching TRBD1 (6 bases). CDR1 MGHDK and CDR2 SYGVNS come from the germline V gene. The CDR3 sequence is 15 residues long. The CDR3 protein is CASSESGTRAYERYF. CDR3 DNA sequence: TGTGCCAGCAGTGAATCCGGGACAAGAGCCTACGAGCGGTACTTC.

J is TRBJ1-1 and V is TRBV20-1, with D uncertain. Trimming removed 6 bases at V and 0 bases at J, with 17 bases between. The CDR3 is 15 amino acids. From germline, CDR1 is DFQATT and CDR2 SNEGSKA (reference sequence). The CDR3 region is CSAPQAVYMNTEAFF. DNA of the CDR3: TGCAGTGCCCCCCAGGCCGTCTATATGAACACTGAAGCTTTCTTT.

This clonotype was observed once. The genes are TRBV7-2 and TRBJ1-6; 7 bases line up with TRBD1. CDR3 length equals 15 residues. Per germline, CDR1 SGHTA and CDR2 FQGNSA. With 3 bases clipped from V and 7 bases from J, the junction kept 6 bases outside the gene matches. CDR3 protein: CASSLAQGGNSPLHF. Written as DNA, the CDR3 is TGTGCCAGCAGCTTGGCGCAGGGGGGGAATTCACCCCTCCACTTT. The full variable domain, rest sourced from reference TRBV7-2 and TRBJ1-6, is GAGVSQSPSNKVTEKGKDVELRCDPISGHTALYWYRQSLGQGLEFLIYFQGNSAPDKSGLPSDRFSAERTGGSVSTLTIQRTQQEDSAVYLCASSLAQGGNSPLHFGNGTRLTVT.

The chain couples TRBV7-9 to TRBJ1-5; D is undetermined. This CDR3 has 13 residues. The germline V and J ends were trimmed by 3 bases and 2 bases, with 5 bases remaining between them. The germline gives CDR1 SEHNR, CDR2 FQNEAQ (reference sequence). The chain's CDR3 is CASSFSGNQPQHF. The CDR3 DNA follows: TGTGCCAGCAGCTTTTCCGGCAATCAGCCCCAGCATTTT.

The chain combines TRBV7-9 with TRBJ2-7, with D maybe TRBD1 (5 bases). The V gene lost 3 bases and the J gene lost 1 base, with 13 bases spanning the gap. The germline V gene encodes CDR1 SEHNR and CDR2 FQNEAQ (reference sequence). The CDR3 covers 15 residues. The CDR3 DNA is TGTGCCAGCAGCTTGCAGGGTCAACGGTCCTACGAGCAGTACTTC. As protein: CASSLQGQRSYEQYF.

The CDR3 here is CASSDSIRLAVNEQFF. CDR3 bases: TGTGCCAGCAGTGACTCGATCAGGCTAGCGGTCAATGAGCAGTTCTTC. This chain joins TRBV6-4 and TRBJ2-1; 7 bases fit TRBD2. J was trimmed by 6 bases and V by 0 bases; bases with no gene match: 8. Germline V CDR1 and CDR2: MRHNA, SNTAGT. The CDR3 loop spans 16 amino acids.

This clonotype was seen more than once but under ten times. The rearrangement links TRBV19 to TRBJ1-5, with 9 bases matching TRBD1. The CDR3 spans 14 residues. Trimming removed 4 bases from V and 5 bases from J; junction bases left unmatched: 3. The germline V gene encodes CDR1 LNHDA and CDR2 SQIVND (reference sequence). CDR3 nucleotides: TGTGCCAGTAGTACTACAGGGGGCTATCAGCCCCAGCATTTT. Protein sequence: CASSTTGGYQPQHF.

The chain employs TRBV27 and TRBJ1-2; 7 bases are a match to TRBD1. Trimming at V came to 6 bases and at J to 4 bases, leaving 8 bases not matched to a gene. This CDR3 has 14 amino acids. Germline assignment: CDR1 MNHEY and CDR2 SMNVEV (reference sequence). The CDR3 coding sequence is TGTGCCAGCAGGGGGAGGGGGCGCAGCTATGGCTACACCTTC. Its protein product is CASRGRGRSYGYTF.

The chain carries TRBV6-5 and TRBJ2-7; no definite D call. CDR3 length: 15 residues. Trimming removed 0 bases at V and 0 bases at J, with 9 bases between. Germline-derived CDR1 and CDR2 are MNHEY and SVGAGI. The CDR3 DNA sequence: TGTGCCAGCAGTTACTCTCAGACACCCTCCTACGAGCAGTACTTC. It encodes CASSYSQTPSYEQYF.

The rearrangement uses TRBV6-1 and TRBJ1-5; 7 positions agree with TRBD1. V shed 5 bases and J 3 bases; nucleotides not matched to a gene: 7. This CDR3 has 15 amino acids. Germline-derived CDR1 and CDR2 are MNHNS and SASEGT. The DNA for the CDR3 is TGTGCCAGCAGTATGGGGGACAGTCCCAATCAGCCCCAGCATTTT. Protein sequence: CASSMGDSPNQPQHF.

The chain employs TRBV29-1 and TRBJ1-1; unclear D gene. The CDR3 runs to 10 residues. Trimming took 3 bases from V and 13 from J, leaving 12 bases between them. Germline V lookup: CDR1 SQVTM, CDR2 ANQGSEA. The CDR3, as DNA: TGCAGCGTTGAGGCCCCCCAAGGTTTCTTT. It yields the protein CSVEAPQGFF.

This clonotype was seen only once. The V and J genes are TRBV20-1 and TRBJ2-2; TRBD2 agrees at 8 bases. CDR1 is DFQATT, CDR2 SNEGSKA, per germline (reference sequence). The length of the CDR3 is 15 residues. V lost 5 bases and J lost 5; bases outside the gene matches: 10. The CDR3 sequence: CSAERPGGRTGELFF. CDR3 nucleotide sequence: TGCAGTGCTGAAAGGCCGGGGGGGCGGACCGGGGAGCTGTTTTTT.

V usage is TRBV24-1 and J usage is TRBJ2-2; D is perhaps TRBD2 (5 bases). The CDR3 is made up of 15 amino acids. Germline V gives CDR1 KGHDR, CDR2 SFDVKD. Trimming removed 3 bases from V and 4 bases from J, with 11 bases in between. CDR3 nucleotides: TGTGCCACCAGTGATCCGTCGGCGGGCACCGGGGAGCTGTTTTTT. Its protein product is CATSDPSAGTGELFF.

The V gene is TRBV6-2 or TRBV6-3, the J gene TRBJ1-1; D is perhaps TRBD1 (6 bases). Per germline, CDR1 MNHEY and CDR2 SVGEGT. This CDR3 has 13 residues. With 6 bases removed from V and 0 bases from J, the gap between germline ends came to 8 bases. DNA of the CDR3: TGTGCCAGCAGCTACAGGGTGAACACTGAAGCTTTCTTT. Protein: CASSYRVNTEAFF.

The chain combines TRBV9 with TRBJ1-1; 9 bases are shared with TRBD1. Germline CDR1 SGDLS, CDR2 YYNGEE. V lost 5 bases, J lost 4 bases, and 3 bases stayed unmatched. The CDR3 totals 13 residues. The CDR3 loop is CASRRQGGTEAFF. DNA of the CDR3: TGTGCCAGCAGACGACAGGGGGGCACTGAAGCTTTCTTT.